This TCR beta chain was captured in a study of identical twins. MiXCR, run by TCRdb on the 5' RACE reads, gives a single entry per CDR3 protein. The sample lists 600,000 to 700,000 distinct CDR3 sequences, around 20% seen once, with approximately 4.5% in the top ten. This clonotype has more than one count but fewer than ten. Trimming left V 3 bases short and J 0 bases short, with 12 bases between. The germline gives CDR1 DFQATT, CDR2 SNEGSKA (reference sequence). CDR3 length: 14 residues. The same data also contributed to another study, on T cells expressing NK-cell markers.

V and J are TRBV20-1 and TRBJ2-7; the D gene could be TRBD1 or TRBD2 (5 bases each). The TCR was taken from a woman aged 18 to 35 in good health. The sequenced sample was PBMCs. The CDR3 DNA follows: TGCAGTGCTAGTTACGGGGCTAGCTCCTACGAGCAGTACTTC. Amino acids: CSASYGASSYEQYF.